These T cell receptor beta chains were read from a single sample in a study of blood T cell repertoires in COVID-19. Clones were read by immunoSEQ multiplex PCR, and TCRdb kept only the in-frame ones, dropping some. The sample shows fewer than 200,000 clones, roughly 70% of them seen only once. The sequenced material came from peripheral blood. The source of these receptors is a woman aged 80 or over with acute or convalescent COVID-19. Each CDR3 is given with its conserved first and last residue. D genes are given only for firm matches. Clone size is given for some rows only: seen once, a few or many times, or a class if the clone is expanded.

j_call v_call d_call clone_size cdr3_aa cdr3_nt
TRBJ2-7 TRBV6-5 TRBD2 NA CASRRGGLSYEQYF TGTGCCAGCAGGAGGGGAGGGCTCTCCTACGAGCAGTACTTC
TRBJ2-7 TRBV19 TRBD2 NA CASSLSSGPAYEQYF TGTGCCAGTAGCCTATCTAGCGGACCCGCCTACGAGCAGTACTTC
TRBJ2-1 TRBV5-1 NA NA CASSLVGADNEQFF TGCGCCAGCAGCTTGGTGGGGGCGGACAATGAGCAGTTCTTC
TRBJ2-4 TRBV27 TRBD2 NA CASNRLAGGPLDIQYF TGTGCCAGCAACAGACTAGCGGGAGGGCCCTTGGACATTCAGTACTTC
TRBJ2-3 TRBV28 NA NA CASSKAGYSTDTQYF TGTGCCAGCAGCAAAGCAGGGTACAGCACAGATACGCAGTATTTT
TRBJ1-6 TRBV7-9 TRBD1 NA CASSRGGAAAPLHF TGTGCCAGCAGCCGAGGGGGCGCGGCTGCACCCCTCCACTTT
TRBJ2-3 TRBV4-3 NA NA CASSQWTSDTQYF TGCGCCAGCAGCCAATGGACATCAGATACGCAGTATTTT
TRBJ1-6 TRBV6-1 NA NA CASSVASSYNSPLHF TGTGCCAGCAGCGTAGCATCTTCCTATAATTCACCCCTCCACTTT
TRBJ2-7 TRBV18 NA NA CASSTGDFLSSYEQYF TGTGCCAGCTCTACGGGGGACTTCCTAAGCTCCTACGAGCAGTACTTC
TRBJ2-1 TRBV11-2 NA few CASSLAGESDEQFF TGTGCCAGCAGCTTAGCGGGAGAAAGCGATGAGCAGTTCTTC
TRBJ2-1 TRBV11-3 TRBD2 NA CASSLASGTWYNEQFF TGTGCCAGCAGCTTAGCTAGCGGGACGTGGTACAATGAGCAGTTCTTC
TRBJ2-7 TRBV15 TRBD1 NA CATSRDGQDGQYF TGTGCCACCAGCAGAGACGGACAGGACGGGCAGTACTTC
TRBJ2-3 TRBV5-1 TRBD2 NA CASSLAGVGDTQYF TGCGCCAGCAGCTTAGCGGGAGTGGGAGATACGCAGTATTTT